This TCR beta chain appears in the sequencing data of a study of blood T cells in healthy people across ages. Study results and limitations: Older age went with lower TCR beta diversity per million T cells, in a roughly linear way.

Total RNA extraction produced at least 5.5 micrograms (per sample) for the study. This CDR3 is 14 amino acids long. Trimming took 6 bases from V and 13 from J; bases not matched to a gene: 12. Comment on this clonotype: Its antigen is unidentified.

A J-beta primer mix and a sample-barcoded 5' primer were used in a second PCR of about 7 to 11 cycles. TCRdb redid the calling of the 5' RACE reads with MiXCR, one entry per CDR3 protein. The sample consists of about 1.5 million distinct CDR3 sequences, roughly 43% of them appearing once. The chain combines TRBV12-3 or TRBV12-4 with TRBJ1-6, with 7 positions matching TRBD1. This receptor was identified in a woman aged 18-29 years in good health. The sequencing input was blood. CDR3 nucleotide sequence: TGTGCCAGCAGCCCAACAGGGGTCCCAATCCCCCTCCACTTT. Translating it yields CASSPTGVPIPLHF.